These 8 T cell receptor beta chains share one sample of origin, sequenced in a study of OX40 agonist ivuxolimab in advanced cancers. The protocol was immunoSEQ multiplex PCR, while the TCRdb copy is restricted to in-frame clones and leaves out a portion. The sample comprises 55,000 to 80,000 clones, about 85% of which are singletons, and over 2% rests with the top ten. The sequencing used CD4+ or CD8+ T cells sorted from blood, collected in a trial of the OX40 agonist ivuxolimab. The receptors were sampled from an adult with an advanced solid tumor such as melanoma, head and neck, liver or kidney cancer.

V and J are TRBV28 and TRBJ1-3; D is possibly TRBD1 (5 bases). This CDR3 is built from 15 residues. V lost 10 bases to trimming and J lost 3 bases, with 19 bases between them. Germline-derived CDR1 and CDR2 are MDHEN and SYDVKM. As DNA, the CDR3 is TGTGCCACTACCAGAAGTGGGGCAAGTGGAAACACCATATATTTT. Translation: CATTRSGASGNTIYF.

A note on this clone: Other DNA variants within this sample encode the same CDR3. The chain recombines TRBV7-3 with TRBJ2-1; D might be TRBD1 (5 bases). Trimming left V 2 bases short and J 0 bases short, with 5 bases between. Germline V gene sequence: CDR1 SGHTA, CDR2 FQGTGA. This CDR3 spans 14 amino acids. Written as DNA, the CDR3 is TGTGCCAGCAGCTTAGACAGCTCCTACAATGAGCAGTTCTTC. It codes for CASSLDSSYNEQFF.

The rearrangement links TRBV30 to TRBJ1-4; D is uncertain. Trimming took 0 bases from V and 1 from J, leaving 9 bases between them. The CDR3 consists of 15 residues. Germline lookup yields CDR1 GTSNPN and CDR2 SVGIG (reference sequence). The CDR3 spells CAWSVRDLTNEKLFF. In DNA, the CDR3 is TGTGCCTGGAGTGTACGGGATTTAACTAATGAAAAACTGTTTTTT.

The CDR3 is CASSLMGTEFEAFF. In DNA, the CDR3 is TGCGCCAGCAGCCTAATGGGGACGGAGTTTGAAGCTTTCTTT. This chain connects TRBV5-1 to TRBJ1-1; D is perhaps TRBD1 (5 bases). The CDR3 is made up of 14 amino acids. With 4 bases removed from V and 7 bases from J, the gap between germline ends came to 17 bases. Germline V gives CDR1 SGHRS, CDR2 YFSETQ.

This clone was found a few times. This chain links TRBV5-4 with TRBJ2-7; a weak D match, TRBD2 (7 bases). With 4 bases removed from V and 7 bases from J, the gap between germline ends came to 24 bases. The germline V gene encodes CDR1 SGHNT and CDR2 YYREEE (reference sequence). This CDR3 contains 16 residues. As DNA, the CDR3 is TGTGCCAGCAGCCCAGGTGCGGGGGCCCCCCTTCGTGAGCAGTACTTC. Translated, it gives CASSPGAGAPLREQYF.

The DNA for the CDR3 is TGTGCCAGTAGTGCTTCCCGGGACAGGGGCCAAGCTAACTATGGCTACACCTTC. Its protein is CASSASRDRGQANYGYTF. The genes are TRBV19 and TRBJ1-2; the match to TRBD1 covers 10 bases. V lost 5 bases and J lost 0; bases outside the gene matches: 12. Germline values: CDR1 LNHDA, CDR2 SQIVND (reference sequence). The CDR3 sequence is 18 residues long.

The chain's CDR3 is CATMTEPYGYTF. Written as DNA, the CDR3 is TGTGCCACTATGACCGAACCCTATGGCTACACCTTC. The rearrangement joins TRBV28 to TRBJ1-2, with D unclear. The CDR3 spans 12 residues. Trimming took off 10 bases at V and 4 bases at J, with 13 bases between the two ends. Germline V gives CDR1 MDHEN, CDR2 SYDVKM.

The genes are TRBV5-1 and TRBJ2-6, with 8 nucleotides matching TRBD1. Germline trimming cut 3 bases from V and 2 bases from J; bases unmatched to any gene: 1. Looked up from germline, CDR1 is SGHRS and CDR2 is YFSETQ. This CDR3 contains 15 residues. As DNA, the CDR3 is TGCGCCAGCAGCTCGGGACAGGCTGGGGCCAACGTCCTGACTTTC. It is translated as CASSSGQAGANVLTF.